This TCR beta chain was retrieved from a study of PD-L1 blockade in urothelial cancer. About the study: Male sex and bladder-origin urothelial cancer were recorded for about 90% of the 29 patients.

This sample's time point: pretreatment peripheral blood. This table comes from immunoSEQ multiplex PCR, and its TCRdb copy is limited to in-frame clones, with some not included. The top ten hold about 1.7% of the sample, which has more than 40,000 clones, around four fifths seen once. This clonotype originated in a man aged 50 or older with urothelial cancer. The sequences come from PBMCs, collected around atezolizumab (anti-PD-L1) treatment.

Here the CDR3 DNA reads TGTGCCAGCAGTTACAGAGGGGGACGAAGCACAGATACGCAGTATTTT. Encoded protein: CASSYRGGRSTDTQYF. The chain employs TRBV6-5 and TRBJ2-3; possible D gene TRBD1, 6 bases. V lost 2 bases and J lost 0, with 12 bases in between. Germline assignment: CDR1 MNHEY and CDR2 SVGAGI. The CDR3 spans 16 residues.